This TCR beta chain was obtained from a study of T cells in Graves' hyperthyroidism and ophthalmopathy. With regard to this clonotype: Its antigen is undetermined.

Regions amplified from RNA transcripts were the TCR beta CDR3 regions. Using the HTBI primer set, a first-round RT-PCR was run on the TCR CDR3. TCRdb reanalysed the multiplex PCR reads using MiXCR and keeps one entry per CDR3 protein. The table has some 600,000 distinct CDR3 sequences, over 11% seen once. Study-wide results and limits: Prediction of ophthalmopathy progression came a median around 6.1 months pre-onset. Peripheral blood also featured most of the thyroid clonotypes expanded above 0.001.

This TCR came from a woman under 40 with Graves' hyperthyroidism that later progressed to Graves' ophthalmopathy. The sequenced sample was blood.

CDR3 DNA sequence: TGTGCCAGCAGCCCGGGGGGACAGGCTCGGACTGAAGCTTTCTTT. Translation: CASSPGGQARTEAFF. The J gene is TRBJ1-1, the V gene TRBV4-2, with 8 bases identical to TRBD1. V trimming: 4 bases; J trimming: 5 bases; junction bases outside the gene matches: 9. The CDR3 sequence is 15 residues long. Per the germline V gene, CDR1 is LGHNA and CDR2 is YNFKEQ.